The 8 T cell receptor beta chains given below trace back to one sample, sequenced in a study of CD8 T cells in ankylosing spondylitis. TCRdb re-called the 5' RACE reads with MiXCR, one entry per CDR3 protein. The sample consists of about 360,000 distinct CDR3 sequences, more than 20% of them appearing once. Source material: blood, either unsorted or a sorted T cell fraction (not recorded which). Source of these receptors: a male donor with ankylosing spondylitis or in good health (not recorded which).

With respect to this clonotype: At one of its ends the junction is not consistent with the germline gene, which may arise from a read error. The chain is built from TRBV12-3 or TRBV12-4 and TRBJ2-1, with 9 bases aligning to TRBD1. This CDR3 region has 15 residues. The CDR3 DNA is TGTGCCTGCAGTAGCCGGGACAGGGTAGGGAATGAGCAGTTCTTC. The encoded protein is CACSSRDRVGNEQFF.

The chain carries TRBV29-1 and TRBJ1-2; 7 bases fit TRBD1. Germline V gene sequence: CDR1 SQVTM, CDR2 ANQGSEA. The CDR3 has 13 amino acids. V was clipped by 7 bases and J by 4 bases; unmatched bases: 9. The CDR3 region has the DNA TGCAGCGCGAGTGACAGGGAAGGCTATGGCTACACCTTC. It encodes CSASDREGYGYTF.

This clonotype was picked up a small number of times. The CDR3 loop reads CAIRPWRGGTGELFF. DNA of the CDR3: TGTGCCATCCGACCTTGGCGGGGGGGCACCGGGGAGCTGTTTTTT. The chain has TRBV6-1 and TRBJ2-2; 9 bases map to TRBD2. The germline gives CDR1 MNHNS, CDR2 SASEGT. The CDR3 spans 15 residues. The V segment lost 10 bases and the J segment 4 bases; nucleotides outside the gene matches: 10.

This clonotype was observed a few times. The chain is built from TRBV20-1 and TRBJ2-1; the D is unclear. V lost 3 bases, J lost 5 bases, and 11 bases lay in between. Germline values: CDR1 DFQATT, CDR2 SNEGSKA (reference sequence). CDR3 length: 13 residues. The CDR3 DNA follows: TGCAGTGCTAGGCCGTTCGCAGACAATGAGCAGTTCTTC. As protein: CSARPFADNEQFF.

This clonotype has a handful of counts. CDR3 in DNA: TGCGCCAGCAGCTTGCGCGGCCAGCCTTCCTACGAGCAGTACTTC. It is translated as CASSLRGQPSYEQYF. The rearrangement links TRBV5-1 to TRBJ2-7, with no clear D. V lost 1 base and J 1 base, leaving 12 bases between the germline ends. The CDR3 sequence is 15 residues long. Germline-derived CDR1 and CDR2 are SGHRS and YFSETQ.

V usage is TRBV20-1 and J usage is TRBJ2-7, with D tentatively TRBD1 (5 bases). The CDR3 length is 12 residues. Germline loops: CDR1 DFQATT, CDR2 SNEGSKA (reference sequence). The V end was cut by 0 bases, the J end by 5 bases, with 8 bases between. The CDR3 sequence: CSARDLGDEQYF. The CDR3 coding sequence is TGCAGTGCTAGAGATCTAGGGGACGAGCAGTACTTC.

Ten or more counts support this clonotype. J is TRBJ1-3 and V is TRBV12-3 or TRBV12-4, with D maybe TRBD1 (6 bases). Trimming removed 10 bases at V and 4 bases at J, with 17 bases between. The CDR3 contains 14 residues. The CDR3 protein is CATIPSGVGNTIYF. CDR3 in DNA: TGTGCCACCATACCCTCAGGGGTCGGAAACACCATATATTTT.

The chain is built from TRBV15 and TRBJ2-5; 11 bases match TRBD1. V shed 10 bases, J shed 5 bases, and the junction held 12 bases outside the gene matches. The CDR3 is 15 amino acids. Germline V CDR1 and CDR2: LNHNV, YYDKDF (reference sequence). The CDR3 protein is CAIAIGQGARETQYF. DNA of the CDR3: TGTGCCATCGCAATAGGACAGGGGGCAAGGGAGACCCAGTACTTC.